This paragraph reports one T cell receptor beta chain. It was autoimmune disease history or systemic immunosuppression that excluded patients. This sample stems from a study of OX40 agonist ivuxolimab in advanced cancers. Profiled with immunoSEQ multiplex PCR; TCRdb holds only in-frame clones, not every one. Of 25,000 to 30,000 clones in the sample, approximately 79% were seen once. V gave up 5 bases and J gave up 3 bases; unmatched junction bases: 7. This CDR3 spans 16 amino acids. Per germline, CDR1 LNHDA and CDR2 SQIVND (reference sequence). The TCR was taken from an adult with an advanced solid tumor such as melanoma, head and neck, liver or kidney cancer. The input for sequencing was CD4+ or CD8+ T cells sorted from blood, taken in a trial of the OX40 agonist ivuxolimab. The chain couples TRBV19 to TRBJ2-1; TRBD2 aligns across 10 bases. CDR3 DNA sequence: TGTGCCAGTAGTTTAATAACTAGCGGGGTCTACAATGAGCAGTTCTTC. It codes for CASSLITSGVYNEQFF. Drawing the rest from reference TRBV19 and TRBJ2-1, the complete variable domain is DGGITQSPKYLFRKEGQNVTLSCEQNLNHDAMYWYRQDPGQGLRLIYYSQIVNDFQKGDIAEGYSVSREKKESFPLTVTSAQKNPTAFYLCASSLITSGVYNEQFFGPGTRLTVL.